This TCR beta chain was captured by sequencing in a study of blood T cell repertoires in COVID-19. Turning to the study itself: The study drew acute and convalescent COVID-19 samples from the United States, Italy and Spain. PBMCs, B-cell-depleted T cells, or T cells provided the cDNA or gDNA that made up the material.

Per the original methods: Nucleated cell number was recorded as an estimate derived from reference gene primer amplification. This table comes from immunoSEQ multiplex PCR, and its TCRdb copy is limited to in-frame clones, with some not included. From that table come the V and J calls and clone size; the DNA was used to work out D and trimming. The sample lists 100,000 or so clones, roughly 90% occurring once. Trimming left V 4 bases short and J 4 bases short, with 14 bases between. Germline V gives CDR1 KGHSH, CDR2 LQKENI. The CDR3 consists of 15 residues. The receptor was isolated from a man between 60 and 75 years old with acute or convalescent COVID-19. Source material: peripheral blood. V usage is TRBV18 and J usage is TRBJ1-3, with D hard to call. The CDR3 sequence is CASSQNELVGNTIYF. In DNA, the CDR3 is TGTGCCAGCTCACAGAACGAGCTGGTGGGAAACACCATATATTTT.